One and the same sample provided the 15 T cell receptor beta chains below, sequenced in a study of blood T cell repertoires in COVID-19. Using immunoSEQ multiplex PCR, the repertoire was profiled, and TCRdb retains in-frame clones only, with some absent. Altogether roughly 120,000 clones are present, about three quarters being singletons, with the ten largest covering 5% to 7.5%. The sequenced sample consisted of peripheral blood. The receptors come from a man in his 70s with acute or convalescent COVID-19.

This clone was detected a few times. V and J are TRBV2 and TRBJ2-7; TRBD1 matches 8 bases. This CDR3 is built from 14 residues. V lost 4 bases to trimming and J lost 2 bases; unmatched junction nucleotides: 4. CDR1 is SNHLY and CDR2 is FYNNEI in the germline V gene. The CDR3 DNA is TGTGCCAGCAGTGCCGGGACAGGACCCTACGAGCAGTACTTC. Encoded protein: CASSAGTGPYEQYF.

The J gene is TRBJ1-2, the V gene TRBV24-1, with 9 bases matching TRBD1. This CDR3 contains 16 residues. J lost 4 bases, V lost 3 bases, and 8 bases had no gene match. Germline V gives CDR1 KGHDR, CDR2 SFDVKD. The DNA for the CDR3 is TGTGCCACCAGTGATGTCTACAGGGGGCATAGCTATGGCTACACCTTC. Its protein product is CATSDVYRGHSYGYTF.

The chain joins TRBV28 to TRBJ2-3; 11 bases align to TRBD2. J was trimmed by 5 bases and V by 5 bases; bases with no gene match: 6. CDR3 size: 15 residues. The germline V gene encodes CDR1 MDHEN and CDR2 SYDVKM. The CDR3 reads CASSSPGTSGDTQYF. In nucleotides, the CDR3 is TGTGCCAGCAGTAGCCCCGGGACTAGCGGAGATACGCAGTATTTT. The complete variable domain, with remaining parts taken from reference TRBV28 and TRBJ2-3, reads DVKVTQSSRYLVKRTGEKVFLECVQDMDHENMFWYRQDPGLGLRLIYFSYDVKMKEKGDIPEGYSVSREKKERFSLILESASTNQTSMYLCASSSPGTSGDTQYFGPGTRLTVL.

This clone has a single count. This chain uses TRBV7-8 with TRBJ2-2; D possibly corresponds to TRBD1 (6 bases). The CDR3 is 14 amino acids. CDR1 and CDR2 from the germline V gene are SGHVS and FQNEAQ. V shed 7 bases and J shed 2 bases, with 11 bases lying between them. Here the CDR3 reads CASIATGNTGELFF. The CDR3 DNA reads as TGTGCCAGCATCGCGACAGGAAACACCGGGGAGCTGTTTTTT.

The chain joins TRBV9 to TRBJ2-7; 9 bases align to TRBD1. Germline V lookup: CDR1 SGDLS, CDR2 YYNGEE. The CDR3 spans 16 residues. Trimming at V came to 4 bases and at J to 7 bases, leaving 15 bases not matched to a gene. The CDR3 reads CASSTSGTGPRGEQYF. For the CDR3, the DNA is TGTGCCAGCAGCACCAGCGGGACAGGGCCGCGTGGAGAGCAGTACTTC.

This clone has more than one count but fewer than ten. This chain connects TRBV4-1 to TRBJ2-1; 12 bases are a match to TRBD2. Per germline, CDR1 MGHRA and CDR2 YSYEKL. CDR3 size: 16 residues. V was pared by 3 bases and J by 13 bases, with 13 bases of the junction left unmatched. CDR3 amino acids: CASSQDLAGGPWDQFF. DNA for the CDR3: TGCGCCAGCAGCCAGGATCTAGCGGGAGGGCCCTGGGACCAGTTCTTC.

This chain links TRBV7-2 with TRBJ1-2, with TRBD1 identical over 9 bases. V lost 5 bases to trimming and J lost 4 bases; unmatched junction nucleotides: 5. Germline V gene data show CDR1 as SGHTA and CDR2 as FQGNSA. The CDR3 has 14 amino acids. The CDR3, as DNA: TGTGCCAGCAGCCCCGGACAGGGGCCCTATGGCTACACCTTC. The encoded protein is CASSPGQGPYGYTF.

The chain combines TRBV7-9 with TRBJ2-2; 8 bases agree with TRBD2. Trimming at V came to 5 bases and at J to 3 bases, leaving 8 bases not matched to a gene. Germline V gene sequence: CDR1 SEHNR, CDR2 FQNEAQ (reference sequence). The CDR3 runs 16 residues. DNA for the CDR3: TGTGCCAGCAGCAGCTATCCGGGGGGGTACACCGGGGAGCTGTTTTTT. Protein: CASSSYPGGYTGELFF.

V and J are TRBV7-9 and TRBJ2-3; D possibly corresponds to TRBD2 (5 bases). This CDR3 region has 15 residues. From germline, CDR1 is SEHNR and CDR2 FQNEAQ (reference sequence). V was trimmed by 8 bases and J by 6 bases, leaving 21 bases between them. CDR3 residues: CASVHSRITRDTQYF. The CDR3 coding sequence is TGTGCCAGCGTCCATTCGAGGATTACTAGGGATACGCAGTATTTT.

V is TRBV2 and J is TRBJ1-3; maybe TRBD1 (5 bases). Per the germline V gene, CDR1 is SNHLY and CDR2 is FYNNEI. Trimming took off 6 bases at V and 0 bases at J, with 12 bases between the two ends. The CDR3 spans 15 residues. The CDR3, as DNA: TGTGCCAGCAGGGTAGACAGTAACTCTGGAAACACCATATATTTT. Translating it yields CASRVDSNSGNTIYF.

The gene calls are TRBV6-5 and TRBJ2-1; TRBD1 matches 7 bases. The CDR3 has 14 amino acids. CDR1 is MNHEY, CDR2 SVGAGI, per germline. Unmatched junction bases numbered 7, after V lost 8 bases and J lost 3 bases. The CDR3 loop reads CASGPGTVYNEQFF. CDR3 DNA: TGTGCCAGCGGACCCGGGACAGTCTACAATGAGCAGTTCTTC.

This clone was detected only a few times. This chain links TRBV18 with TRBJ1-3; TRBD1 aligns across 11 bases. V lost 3 bases and J lost 0; bases outside the gene matches: 7. There are 18 residues in the CDR3. Germline CDR1 reads KGHSH; CDR2 reads LQKENI. Here the CDR3 DNA reads TGTGCCAGCTCACCCGGACAGGGGGCGGATAGCTCTGGAAACACCATATATTTT. Translated: CASSPGQGADSSGNTIYF.

The rearrangement links TRBV28 to TRBJ1-2, with D perhaps TRBD1 (5 bases). The CDR3 consists of 15 residues. Germline CDR1 and CDR2: MDHEN and SYDVKM. V was trimmed by 2 bases and J by 7 bases, leaving 17 bases between them. For the CDR3, the DNA is TGTGCCAGCAGTTTAGCGCCGGGTAGGGGCCCTGGCTACACCTTC. Translated: CASSLAPGRGPGYTF.

This clone was recorded a few times. J is TRBJ2-7 and V is TRBV3-1 (or the pseudogene TRBV3-2); 9 nucleotides agree with TRBD1. This CDR3 contains 15 residues. CDR1 LGHDT and CDR2 YNNKEL come from the germline V gene (reference sequence). The V segment lost 1 base and the J segment 6 bases; nucleotides outside the gene matches: 7. The CDR3 sequence: CASSQGTGVSSEQYF. The CDR3 nucleotides are TGTGCCAGCAGCCAAGGGACAGGGGTATCGTCCGAGCAGTACTTC.

This clone was seen only a few times. This chain uses TRBV7-9 with TRBJ1-1; a weak D match, TRBD1 (6 bases). This CDR3 is 13 amino acids long. Trimming stripped 5 bases from V and 5 bases from J, with 12 bases between. Germline assignment: CDR1 SEHNR and CDR2 FQNEAQ (reference sequence). The CDR3 spells CASSPGGRTEAFF. The CDR3 DNA is TGTGCCAGCAGCCCGGGGGGGCGGACTGAAGCTTTCTTT.